These 14 T cell receptor beta chains share one sample of origin, sequenced in a study of control samples from healthy donors and cancer patients. Sequencing used immunoSEQ multiplex PCR; TCRdb keeps in-frame clones, though not all of them. The sample lists 90,000 to 150,000 clones, about 87% occurring once. Sequenced input: blood. Source of these receptors: a middle-aged man in good health.

The J gene is TRBJ1-2, the V gene TRBV19; TRBD1 matches at 9 bases. J gave up 4 bases and V 6 bases, and 3 bases lay outside the gene matches. The CDR3 runs 13 residues. Germline V lookup: CDR1 LNHDA, CDR2 SQIVND (reference sequence). The CDR3 sequence: CASSGDRVYGYTF. The CDR3 nucleotides are TGTGCCAGTAGCGGGGACAGGGTCTATGGCTACACCTTC.

This clone came up a few times. This chain joins TRBV3-1 (or the pseudogene TRBV3-2) and TRBJ1-2; D is possibly TRBD1 (6 bases). The CDR3 covers 13 residues. The germline gives CDR1 LGHDT, CDR2 YNNKEL (reference sequence). With 3 bases removed from V and 3 bases from J, the gap between germline ends came to 8 bases. The CDR3 protein is CASSQDSYYGYTF. The CDR3 nucleotides are TGTGCCAGCAGCCAGGACAGCTACTATGGCTACACCTTC.

This clone was picked up a small number of times. CDR3: CASSLGTAQFDTIYF. As DNA, the CDR3 is TGTGCCAGCAGCCTCGGGACAGCTCAGTTTGACACCATATATTTT. The J gene is TRBJ1-3, the V gene TRBV7-2; 7 nucleotides align to TRBD1. CDR1 and CDR2 from the germline V gene are SGHTA and FQGNSA. The CDR3 length is 15 residues. V was clipped by 5 bases and J by 8 bases; unmatched bases: 12.

The V call is TRBV11-1, the J call TRBJ2-5; 8 bases are a match to TRBD1. The CDR3 totals 15 residues. Germline CDR1 is SGHAT and CDR2 is FQDESV (reference sequence). With 4 bases clipped from V and 5 bases from J, the junction kept 9 bases outside the gene matches. The CDR3 coding sequence is TGTGCCAGCAGCTCCAGACAGGGGCTGTGGGAGACCCAGTACTTC. Translation: CASSSRQGLWETQYF.

The chain has TRBV5-1 and TRBJ1-2; 12 bases are shared with TRBD1. Germline-derived CDR1 and CDR2 are SGHRS and YFSETQ. V was pared by 7 bases and J by 2 bases, with 3 bases of the junction left unmatched. This CDR3 region has 14 residues. CDR3 DNA sequence: TGCGCCAGCGGCGGGACAGGGGGCAACTATGGCTACACCTTC. Its translation is CASGGTGGNYGYTF.

The chain combines TRBV12-3 or TRBV12-4 with TRBJ2-7; maybe TRBD2 (6 bases). The length of the CDR3 is 12 residues. Trimming took 7 bases from V and 5 from J, leaving 12 bases between them. CDR3 in DNA: TGTGCCAGCACCTTGGGGGGTAACGAGCAGTACTTC. Protein sequence: CASTLGGNEQYF.

V is TRBV15 and J is TRBJ2-1; D not certain. Germline V gene data show CDR1 as LNHNV and CDR2 as YYDKDF (reference sequence). There are 15 residues in the CDR3. V shed 2 bases and J shed 0 bases, with 8 bases lying between them. The CDR3 spells CATSRTPGSYNEQFF. For the CDR3, the DNA is TGTGCCACCAGCAGAACGCCGGGCTCCTACAATGAGCAGTTCTTC.

CDR3 DNA sequence: TGTGCCAGCAGCTCTAGAAGACAGGGTATGGACGAGCAGTACTTC. The encoded protein is CASSSRRQGMDEQYF. The chain couples TRBV7-9 to TRBJ2-7, with 7 bases lining up with TRBD1. V was clipped by 4 bases and J by 5 bases; unmatched bases: 11. Germline V gene lookup returns CDR1 SEHNR and CDR2 FQNEAQ (reference sequence). The CDR3 is made up of 15 amino acids.

The genes are TRBV7-9 and TRBJ1-1, with D possibly being TRBD1 (5 bases). From germline, CDR1 is SEHNR and CDR2 FQNEAQ (reference sequence). The CDR3 has 16 amino acids. The germline V and J ends were trimmed by 2 bases and 3 bases, with 16 bases remaining between them. The CDR3 region has the DNA TGTGCCAGCAGCTTACTCAAACAAATAGGGGACACTGAAGCTTTCTTT. It specifies CASSLLKQIGDTEAFF.

The V call is TRBV7-9, the J call TRBJ2-5; D is perhaps TRBD1 (5 bases). The CDR3 is 14 residues long. Germline V CDR1 and CDR2: SEHNR, FQNEAQ (reference sequence). The ends were cut back, 5 bases at V and 1 base at J, with 11 bases in the middle. CDR3 bases: TGTGCCAGCAGCCTAGACAGCTCCCAAGAGACCCAGTACTTC. This codes for CASSLDSSQETQYF. The whole variable domain, filled in from reference TRBV7-9 and TRBJ2-5, reads DTGVSQNPRHKITKRGQNVTFRCDPISEHNRLYWYRQTLGQGPEFLTYFQNEAQLEKSRLLSDRFSAERPKGSFSTLEIQRTEQGDSAMYLCASSLDSSQETQYFGPGTRLLVL.

The chain recombines TRBV12-2 with TRBJ2-7; TRBD2 is the table's D call and was not checked against the DNA. TRBV12-2 constitutes a pseudogene. The CDR3 has 17 amino acids. The CDR3 reads CASRLAPLRRGAGEQYF. Written as DNA, the CDR3 is TGTGCAAGTCGCTTAGCGCCCCTGAGGCGGGGGGCTGGAGAGCAGTACTTC.

V is TRBV9 and J is TRBJ2-1; D may be TRBD2 (5 bases). Trimming shortened V by 0 bases and J by 4 bases, and 17 bases separated the two germline ends. CDR3 size: 17 residues. Germline V gene lookup returns CDR1 SGDLS and CDR2 YYNGEE. As DNA, the CDR3 is TGTGCCAGCAGCGTAGGAGGCACTAGTGGGGTTTACAATGAGCAGTTCTTC. Protein product: CASSVGGTSGVYNEQFF.

This chain links TRBV29-1 with TRBJ2-2; 7 bases line up with TRBD1. Trimming at V came to 5 bases and at J to 5 bases, leaving 2 bases not matched to a gene. CDR1 and CDR2 (germline): SQVTM, ANQGSEA. CDR3 length: 12 residues. The CDR3 DNA sequence: TGCAGCGTTACAGGGGAGACCGGGGAGCTGTTTTTT. Translation: CSVTGETGELFF.

J is TRBJ1-2 and V is TRBV14; the D is unclear. Germline V gives CDR1 SGHDN, CDR2 FVKESK. Trimming pared 1 base from V and 5 bases from J, leaving 8 bases between. The CDR3 has 13 residues. CDR3 sequence: CASSQVAAYGYTF. Written as DNA, the CDR3 is TGTGCCAGCAGCCAAGTCGCCGCTTATGGCTACACCTTC. Supplemented by reference TRBV14 and TRBJ1-2, the full variable domain reads EAGVTQFPSHSVIEKGQTVTLRCDPISGHDNLYWYRRVMGKEIKFLLHFVKESKQDESGMPNNRFLAERTGGTYSTLKVQPAELEDSGVYFCASSQVAAYGYTFGSGTRLTVV.